This is a list of T cell receptor beta chains from one sample in a study of patients and donors after allogeneic stem cell transplantation. TCRdb independently ran MiXCR on the RT-PCR reads; one entry per CDR3 protein. In the table there are 98,000 or so distinct CDR3 sequences, less than 45% of which are singletons. The sample taken for sequencing was blood, either unsorted or a sorted T cell fraction (not recorded which). These receptors all stem from a human donor who was either an allogeneic HSCT recipient or a stem cell or donor lymphocyte infusion donor (not recorded which). It is not recorded whose cells these are; they may come from a transplant donor. Both conserved end residues are part of each CDR3. The order of the fields is J gene, V gene, CDR3 protein.

TRBJ1-6 TRBV18 CASSLDGNSPLHF
TRBJ2-2 TRBV28 CASSLVGSTGELFF
TRBJ2-1 TRBV9 CASSVAPGAGMNEQFF
TRBJ2-1 TRBV15 CATSRYPDPNHNEQFF
TRBJ1-2 TRBV5-1 CASSLDGSVADSSNYGYTF
TRBJ1-5 TRBV21-1 CASSIKSKGGTVRQPQHF
TRBJ1-5 TRBV6-2/TRBV6-3 CASSYRSLGQPQHF
TRBJ1-4 TRBV7-2 CASSFSGEKLFF
TRBJ1-2 TRBV4-2 CASSPTQGRYRSDYGYTF
TRBJ1-1 TRBV21-1 CASSKRGTTEAFF
TRBJ1-5 TRBV6-1 CASNTGPDSNQPQHF
TRBJ1-6 TRBV7-2 CASKEGGTNSPLHF
TRBJ1-1 TRBV7-2 CASSLANRGGGTEAFF
TRBJ2-5 TRBV29-1 CSVEGGQREETQYF
TRBJ1-5 TRBV4-2 CASSQVANLQPQHF
TRBJ2-5 TRBV5-1 CASTPGPWEETQYF
TRBJ2-6 TRBV6-6 CASMDRVTGANVLTF
TRBJ2-4 TRBV6-5 CASTSSVYLAKNIQYF
TRBJ2-1 TRBV5-1 CASSPAPSGSNEQFF
TRBJ1-4 TRBV19 CASTPLQGEKLFF
TRBJ2-5 TRBV11-3 CASSLGEGGETQYF
TRBJ2-7 TRBV5-1 CASSRQSLYEQYF
TRBJ1-2 TRBV7-8 CASSLGFGYTF
TRBJ2-5 TRBV18 CASSRGLAGAETQYF
TRBJ2-7 TRBV25-1 CASRDNAHYEQYF
TRBJ2-7 TRBV10-3 CAINPDREAYEQYF
TRBJ1-2 TRBV12-3/TRBV12-4 CASSSDRRYGYTF
TRBJ2-1 TRBV20-1 CSARTSGSYNEQFF
TRBJ2-1 TRBV12-3/TRBV12-4 CASSSLERGYNEQFF
TRBJ2-1 TRBV5-1 CASTQPDSYNEQFF
TRBJ2-3 TRBV10-3 CAISVRDRSADTQYF
TRBJ1-2 TRBV11-2 CASSLGAGDGYTF
TRBJ2-1 TRBV7-8 CASSTSSGSVNEQFF
TRBJ2-1 TRBV29-1 CSVAPVLAGQFF
TRBJ1-1 TRBV5-5 CASSFRGYTEAFF
TRBJ2-5 TRBV20-1 CSASRPAAGETQYF
TRBJ1-1 TRBV12-3/TRBV12-4 CASSYYTFDGTEAFF
TRBJ1-2 TRBV12-3/TRBV12-4 CASSLPPGHYGYSF
TRBJ2-2 TRBV7-2 CASSLAVVLTGELFF
TRBJ1-5 TRBV2 CASRDRDGYSNQPQHF
TRBJ2-1 TRBV5-1 CASSFVLATYNEQFF
TRBJ1-2 TRBV5-6 CASSFRDIYYGYTF
TRBJ1-1 TRBV20-1 CSARGTGGNEAFF
TRBJ1-1 TRBV18 CASSQGGREAFF
TRBJ1-5 TRBV6-5 CASSPSHRAYSNQPQHF